This record looks at one T cell receptor beta chain sequence and its context. Its cognate antigen is unknown. The data were taken from a study of post-analysis software for immune sequencing data. Whole-study findings and limits: Patients carried 4 or 5 TRBV segments more frequently than controls did, and TRBV5-6, TRBV5-1 and TRBV20-1 were among them.

Unique molecular identifiers tagged the TCR beta cDNA libraries. TCRdb fed the PCR reads into MiXCR, producing one record per CDR3 protein. The sample comprises about 560,000 distinct CDR3 sequences, about 40% of which are singletons, and approximately 1.7% rests with the top ten. This CDR3 is 13 amino acids long. Germline V CDR1 and CDR2: SGDLS, YYNGEE. Trimming took 6 bases from V and 9 from J; bases not matched to a gene: 6. This TCR was sampled from a girl aged 5 to 17 with multiple sclerosis. Sequencing input: blood. The chain links TRBV9 to TRBJ2-1; TRBD1 agrees at 10 bases. DNA for the CDR3: TGTGCCAGCAACGGACAGGGGGGCGGTGAGCAGTTCTTC. Protein product: CASNGQGGGEQFF.